The clone carrying this TCR beta chain was counted a few times. Its specificity is not known. This entry comes from a study of a mutant IDH1 vaccine in newly diagnosed glioma. Study results and caveats: The study observed vaccine-induced immune responses in more than 80% of patients.

Noted time point: baseline, week 1 (first vaccination visit). Described treatment: pre-vaccination baseline after standard-of-care therapy. Profiling relied on immunoSEQ multiplex PCR, and the TCRdb table lists in-frame clones only, not all of them. This table holds about 30,000 clones, about four fifths found once. Germline CDR1 LNHDA, CDR2 SQIVND (reference sequence). This CDR3 is built from 15 residues. V lost 4 bases and J lost 0, with 9 bases in between. The chain carries TRBV19 and TRBJ2-2; D is unclear. This receptor was identified in a man aged 25-45 years with glioma. The specimen was PBMCs, collected from a glioma patient treated with radiotherapy, temozolomide or both. CDR3 amino acids: CASSTTSANTGELFF. The CDR3 DNA follows: TGTGCCAGTAGTACAACCTCAGCGAACACCGGGGAGCTGTTTTTT.